The T cell receptor beta chain described here comes from a study of preoperative IRX-2 immunotherapy in early breast cancer. This clone has a handful of counts. The repertoire was sequenced with immunoSEQ multiplex PCR; TCRdb's copy has only in-frame clones and lacks some. The profile shows 32,000 or so clones, about four fifths of them singletons. Treatment here: preoperative locoregional IRX-2 cytokine immunotherapy. Samples came from a phase Ib trial of preoperative locoregional IRX-2 cytokine immunotherapy. Germline values: CDR1 KGHSH, CDR2 LQKENI. V dropped 5 bases and J dropped 10; count of bases not matched to a gene: 10. The length of the CDR3 is 14 residues.

This sample comprised lymph node tissue, obtained from a patient treated with IRX-2 immunotherapy. The chain couples TRBV18 to TRBJ1-3, with 8 bases matching TRBD1. This TCR came from a human donor with breast cancer. CDR3 region: CASSSGQGRRTIYF. In nucleotides, the CDR3 is TGTGCCAGCTCATCCGGACAGGGACGTAGGACCATATATTTT.